The 32 T cell receptor beta chains below all came from one sample that was sequenced in a study of shared clonotypes between healthy human individuals. Assay: immunoSEQ multiplex PCR; the TCRdb copy retains only in-frame clones and omits some. Here the sample spans 1.6 million or so clones, 98% being singletons. The sample was naive CD4+ T cells sorted from blood. Subset meaning: CD45RA+ positively selected. These receptors were obtained from a man younger than 40 in good health.

This chain joins TRBV27 and TRBJ1-2; perhaps TRBD1 as D (6 bases). Trimming cost V 5 bases and J 2 bases, with 24 bases left between them. Looked up from germline, CDR1 is MNHEY and CDR2 is SMNVEV (reference sequence). This CDR3 region has 18 residues. The CDR3 DNA follows: TGTGCCAGCAGTCCCGGGACCCCTATAGGGGGAGGAAACTATGGCTACACCTTC. As protein: CASSPGTPIGGGNYGYTF.

The chain uses TRBV30 and TRBJ2-5, with a tentative D call TRBD2 (5 bases). The ends were cut back, 2 bases at V and 3 bases at J, with 7 bases in the middle. Germline loops: CDR1 GTSNPN, CDR2 SVGIG (reference sequence). The CDR3 has 12 residues. The CDR3 sequence is CAWSIGKETQYF. The CDR3 nucleotides read TGTGCCTGGAGTATCGGGAAAGAGACCCAGTACTTC.

The chain uses TRBV29-1 and TRBJ2-5; no firm D call. This CDR3 spans 12 amino acids. With 4 bases removed from V and 5 bases from J, the gap between germline ends came to 11 bases. Looked up from germline, CDR1 is SQVTM and CDR2 is ANQGSEA. CDR3 DNA: TGCAGCGTTGTTAACACCGGGGAGACCCAGTACTTC. Translation gives CSVVNTGETQYF.

The CDR3 here is CASSVAFFPSGTDTQYF. CDR3 nucleotides: TGTGCCAGCAGCGTAGCATTCTTTCCTAGCGGCACAGATACGCAGTATTTT. This chain joins TRBV9 and TRBJ2-3; a weak D match, TRBD2 (6 bases). The germline V gene encodes CDR1 SGDLS and CDR2 YYNGEE. The CDR3 is made up of 17 amino acids. V lost 0 bases and J 1 base, leaving 15 bases between the germline ends. The full variable domain, completed using reference TRBV9 and TRBJ2-3, is DSGVTQTPKHLITATGQRVTLRCSPRSGDLSVYWYQQSLDQGLQFLIQYYNGEERAKGNILERFSAQQFPDLHSELNLSSLELGDSALYFCASSVAFFPSGTDTQYFGPGTRLTVL.

Details on this clone: This specimen includes other DNA sequences encoding the same CDR3. The V gene is TRBV6-1, the J gene TRBJ2-7; D is perhaps TRBD1 (6 bases). V was shortened by 6 bases and J by 4 bases, with 7 bases between the two germline ends. This CDR3 spans 11 amino acids. Germline lookup yields CDR1 MNHNS and CDR2 SASEGT. CDR3 loop: CASRGAYEQYF. CDR3 coding DNA: TGTGCCAGCAGGGGGGCATACGAGCAGTACTTC.

This chain connects TRBV27 to TRBJ1-3, with D unresolved. V was trimmed by 6 bases and J by 0 bases, leaving 9 bases between them. CDR1 is MNHEY, CDR2 SMNVEV, per germline (reference sequence). The CDR3 totals 14 residues. The CDR3: CASSSRVSGNTIYF. The CDR3 region has the DNA TGTGCCAGCAGCTCCCGGGTCTCTGGAAACACCATATATTTT.

The sample holds one count of this clone. The genes are TRBV4-3 and TRBJ2-2; TRBD1 might be the D (5 bases). The germline V and J ends were trimmed by 0 bases and 3 bases, with 8 bases remaining between them. The CDR3 runs 15 residues. Germline-derived CDR1 and CDR2 are LGHNA and YSLEER. The chain's CDR3 is CASSQDTGHTGELFF. Here the CDR3 DNA reads TGCGCCAGCAGCCAAGATACAGGACACACCGGGGAGCTGTTTTTT.

The rearrangement uses TRBV5-6 and TRBJ2-4; D ambiguous. There are 14 residues in the CDR3. Germline assignment: CDR1 SGHDT and CDR2 YYEEEE. Trimming removed 0 bases at V and 7 bases at J, with 11 bases between. The CDR3 region is CASSLDKVLNIQYF. The CDR3 DNA reads as TGTGCCAGCAGCTTGGACAAGGTACTTAACATTCAGTACTTC.

This clone has just one count. The V call is TRBV7-2, the J call TRBJ2-4; the match to TRBD2 covers 7 bases. The germline V gene encodes CDR1 SGHTA and CDR2 FQGNSA. J was trimmed by 9 bases and V by 4 bases; bases with no gene match: 0. CDR3 size: 11 residues. The CDR3 loop is CASSSGGIQYF. The CDR3 DNA sequence: TGTGCCAGCAGCTCGGGGGGCATTCAGTACTTC. The full variable domain, its missing parts supplied by reference TRBV7-2 and TRBJ2-4, is GAGVSQSPSNKVTEKGKDVELRCDPISGHTALYWYRQSLGQGLEFLIYFQGNSAPDKSGLPSDRFSAERTGGSVSTLTIQRTQQEDSAVYLCASSSGGIQYFGAGTRLSVL.

This clone appeared once. This chain links TRBV7-6 with TRBJ2-1, with D unresolved. In germline, CDR1 is SGHVS, CDR2 FNYEAQ. V was trimmed by 5 bases and J by 4 bases, leaving 24 bases between them. The CDR3 length is 18 residues. In nucleotides, the CDR3 is TGTGCCAGCAGCCCGATATCGGGCGGCAGGCAAGTTTACAATGAGCAGTTCTTC. Translated: CASSPISGGRQVYNEQFF.

This clone has a single count. The V gene is TRBV11-2, the J gene TRBJ2-7; 11 nucleotides line up with TRBD2. Looked up from germline, CDR1 is SGHAT and CDR2 is FQNNGV. Trimming took 4 bases from V and 4 from J; bases not matched to a gene: 3. The CDR3 sequence is 14 residues long. CDR3 region: CASSSGLAVYEQYF. The CDR3 DNA is TGTGCCAGCAGCTCGGGACTAGCGGTTTACGAGCAGTACTTC. The variable domain in full, with the rest retrieved from reference TRBV11-2 and TRBJ2-7, is EAGVAQSPRYKIIEKRQSVAFWCNPISGHATLYWYQQILGQGPKLLIQFQNNGVVDDSQLPKDRFSAERLKGVDSTLKIQPAKLEDSAVYLCASSSGLAVYEQYFGPGTRLTVT.

The DNA of the CDR3 is TGTGCCAGTAGTATAGCGAGCATGAACACTGAAGCTTTCTTT. This translates into CASSIASMNTEAFF. This sequence joins TRBV19 and TRBJ1-1, with D unclear. This CDR3 has 14 residues. The germline V gene encodes CDR1 LNHDA and CDR2 SQIVND (reference sequence). V gave up 1 base and J gave up 0 bases, with 6 bases separating them.

V gene TRBV13 combines with J gene TRBJ2-1; 9 bases line up with TRBD2. V was clipped by 4 bases and J by 4 bases; unmatched bases: 11. The length of the CDR3 is 17 residues. The germline gives CDR1 PRHDT, CDR2 FYEKMQ (reference sequence). Here the CDR3 DNA reads TGTGCCAGCAGCTCCAAGATAGCGGGAGCAATTTACAATGAGCAGTTCTTC. This codes for CASSSKIAGAIYNEQFF.

The sample holds one count of this clone. The sample carries other DNA sequences with the same CDR3. This rearrangement joins TRBV7-2 to TRBJ2-1, with D perhaps TRBD1 (6 bases). The CDR3 consists of 15 residues. Germline CDR1 is SGHTA and CDR2 is FQGNSA. The V end lost 1 base, the J end lost 4 bases, and 11 bases lay between the germline ends. The CDR3 region is CASSLGPGQYNEQFF. CDR3 in DNA: TGTGCCAGCAGCTTAGGGCCTGGACAGTACAATGAGCAGTTCTTC.

The V call is TRBV15, the J call TRBJ2-5, with D hard to call. The CDR3 runs to 16 residues. Germline CDR1 reads LNHNV; CDR2 reads YYDKDF (reference sequence). Trimming pared 3 bases from V and 2 bases from J, leaving 16 bases between. The CDR3 sequence is CATSSRVSRDQETQYF. Written as DNA, the CDR3 is TGTGCCACCAGCAGCCGGGTGAGTAGGGATCAAGAGACCCAGTACTTC.

The chain uses TRBV4-1 and TRBJ2-7; 10 bases are shared with TRBD1. This CDR3 is 16 amino acids long. CDR1 MGHRA and CDR2 YSYEKL come from the germline V gene. V lost 4 bases to trimming and J lost 3 bases; unmatched junction nucleotides: 9. CDR3 coding DNA: TGCGCCAGCAGCCCGACCGGGACAGGGGACGTCTACGAGCAGTACTTC. Translation: CASSPTGTGDVYEQYF.

The count of this clone is one. The chain has TRBV5-4 and TRBJ2-1, with TRBD2 identical over 11 bases. The CDR3 has 16 amino acids. V was clipped by 3 bases and J by 4 bases; unmatched bases: 6. Germline V gives CDR1 SGHNT, CDR2 YYREEE (reference sequence). The CDR3 nucleotides read TGTGCCAGCAGCTCCTCACTAGCGGGAGAGTACAATGAGCAGTTCTTC. Translated, it gives CASSSSLAGEYNEQFF.

CDR3 loop: CASKWRISSTGELFF. In DNA, the CDR3 is TGTGCCAGCAAATGGAGGATTTCGAGCACCGGGGAGCTGTTTTTT. The chain carries TRBV2 and TRBJ2-2; tentatively, D is TRBD2 (5 bases). Trimming shortened V by 7 bases and J by 4 bases, and 16 bases separated the two germline ends. This CDR3 contains 15 residues. CDR1 is SNHLY, CDR2 FYNNEI, per germline. Supplemented by reference TRBV2 and TRBJ2-2, the full variable domain reads EPEVTQTPSHQVTQMGQEVILRCVPISNHLYFYWYRQILGQKVEFLVSFYNNEISEKSEIFDDQFSVERPDGSNFTLKIRSTKLEDSAMYFCASKWRISSTGELFFGEGSRLTVL.

The rearrangement links TRBV5-1 to TRBJ1-1; possibly TRBD1 for D (5 bases). There are 14 residues in the CDR3. Trimming left V 3 bases short and J 2 bases short, with 11 bases between. CDR1 SGHRS and CDR2 YFSETQ come from the germline V gene. The CDR3 reads CASSSPGANTEAFF. The DNA for the CDR3 is TGCGCCAGCAGCTCTCCCGGGGCAAACACTGAAGCTTTCTTT.

The J gene is TRBJ1-5, the V gene TRBV30, with 7 bases that match TRBD1. With V trimmed by 2 bases and J by 5 bases, 6 bases remained unmatched. There are 14 residues in the CDR3. From germline, CDR1 is GTSNPN and CDR2 SVGIG (reference sequence). CDR3 nucleotide sequence: TGTGCCTGGAGTCCGACAGGGTTAGATCAGCCCCAGCATTTT. It yields the protein CAWSPTGLDQPQHF. Based on the CDR3 plus reference TRBV30 and TRBJ1-5, the full variable domain is SQTIHQWPATLVQPVGSPLSLECTVEGTSNPNLYWYRQAAGRGLQLLFYSVGIGQISSEVPQNLSASRPQDRQFILSSKKLLLSDSGFYLCAWSPTGLDQPQHFGDGTRLSIL.

The chain joins TRBV21-1 to TRBJ1-1; the listed D gene, TRBD1, was not tested against the DNA. TRBV21-1 is deemed a pseudogene. CDR3 length: 16 amino acids. This chain's CDR3 is CASSKGQGLFCTEAFF. The DNA of the CDR3 is TGTGCCAGCAGCAAAGGACAGGGGCTATTCTGCACTGAAGCTTTCTTT.

In the case of this clone: Other nucleotide sequences in the sample specify the same CDR3. The rearrangement joins TRBV6-5 to TRBJ1-2; no firm D call. The CDR3 sequence is 12 residues long. CDR1 and CDR2 from the germline V gene are MNHEY and SVGAGI. Trimming cost V 3 bases and J 4 bases, with 6 bases left between them. DNA for the CDR3: TGTGCCAGCAGTTATTCGGGCTATGGCTACACCTTC. Translated: CASSYSGYGYTF.

The genes are TRBV28 and TRBJ1-2; D ambiguous. The CDR3 totals 14 residues. Looked up from germline, CDR1 is MDHEN and CDR2 is SYDVKM. V dropped 7 bases and J dropped 4 bases, with 16 bases sitting between them. CDR3 loop: CASTTLTTAYGYTF. CDR3 DNA sequence: TGTGCCAGCACCACCCTTACCACAGCCTATGGCTACACCTTC.

As concerns this clone: An end of the junction differs from the germline gene, which may be a read error. The chain has TRBV6-5 and TRBJ1-1, with D perhaps TRBD1 (6 bases). There are 14 residues in the CDR3. Germline lookup yields CDR1 MNHEY and CDR2 SVGAGI. The DNA for the CDR3 is TGTGCCAGCAGTGCCAGGGGTATGAATACTGAAGCTTTCTTT. It encodes CASSARGMNTEAFF.

As for this clone: Other DNA sequences within the sample encode an identical CDR3. The CDR3 reads CASSLDGGNTEAFF. The DNA of the CDR3 is TGTGCCAGCAGCTTAGACGGGGGGAACACTGAAGCTTTCTTT. The chain is built from TRBV11-3 and TRBJ1-1, with D possibly being TRBD1 (5 bases). Trimming stripped 0 bases from V and 1 base from J, with 6 bases between. CDR1 SGHNT and CDR2 YENEEA come from the germline V gene. The CDR3 runs to 14 residues. Combining the CDR3 with reference TRBV11-3 and TRBJ1-1 gives the whole variable domain EAGVVQSPRYKIIEKKQPVAFWCNPISGHNTLYWYLQNLGQGPELLIRYENEEAVDDSQLPKDRFSAERLKGVDSTLKIQPAELGDSAVYLCASSLDGGNTEAFFGQGTRLTVV.

The rearrangement uses TRBV15 and TRBJ2-1; the match to TRBD2 covers 7 bases. The CDR3 is 16 amino acids. Germline CDR1 and CDR2: LNHNV and YYDKDF (reference sequence). The J segment lost 1 base and the V segment lost 1 base, leaving 4 bases of the junction unmatched. The CDR3 protein is CATSRVRGVSYNEQFF. The CDR3 nucleotides read TGTGCCACCAGCAGAGTTCGGGGGGTGTCCTACAATGAGCAGTTCTTC.

The rearrangement links TRBV18 to TRBJ2-1, with D tentatively TRBD1 or TRBD2 (5 bases each). The CDR3 consists of 15 residues. CDR1 and CDR2 from the germline V gene are KGHSH and LQKENI. V shed 4 bases and J shed 2 bases, with 12 bases lying between them. CDR3 nucleotide sequence: TGTGCCAGCTCACAGGACTTGACAGCCTACAATGAGCAGTTCTTC. Encoded protein: CASSQDLTAYNEQFF.

The rearrangement links TRBV7-2 to TRBJ2-7, with TRBD1 matching over 9 bases. Germline CDR1 and CDR2: SGHTA and FQGNSA. The CDR3 is made up of 15 amino acids. Trimming removed 0 bases from V and 7 bases from J; junction bases left unmatched: 7. The CDR3 is CASSLAGTGQFEQYF. The CDR3 DNA reads TGTGCCAGCAGCTTAGCCGGGACAGGGCAATTTGAGCAGTACTTC.

Worth noting for this clone: Distinct nucleotide sequences in the sample also encode this CDR3. V gene TRBV28 combines with J gene TRBJ1-5; D unclear. Germline CDR1 is MDHEN and CDR2 is SYDVKM. The V and J ends lost 4 bases and 0 bases respectively, with 1 base between them. The CDR3 totals 12 residues. In DNA, the CDR3 is TGTGCCAGCAGTTATAGCAATCAGCCCCAGCATTTT. Protein: CASSYSNQPQHF.

V and J are TRBV6-1 and TRBJ2-7, with a weak D call TRBD2 (5 bases). CDR3 size: 13 residues. CDR1 and CDR2 from the germline V gene are MNHNS and SASEGT. V shed 7 bases and J shed 3 bases, with 13 bases lying between them. CDR3 in DNA: TGTGCCAGCAAGGCGAGGGCGGGCTACGAGCAGTACTTC. Translated, it gives CASKARAGYEQYF.

The chain employs TRBV7-9 and TRBJ2-7; 13 nucleotides line up with TRBD2. V lost 8 bases to trimming and J lost 4 bases; unmatched junction nucleotides: 5. The CDR3 is 14 residues long. CDR1 and CDR2 (germline): SEHNR, FQNEAQ (reference sequence). The CDR3 DNA sequence: TGTGCCAGCGATATACTAGCGGGAGGGTACGAGCAGTACTTC. This codes for CASDILAGGYEQYF.

The sample holds one count of this clone. The chain recombines TRBV6-1 with TRBJ1-2; 11 bases fit TRBD1. The germline V gene has CDR1 MNHNS and CDR2 SASEGT. This CDR3 has 13 amino acids. V trimming: 3 bases; J trimming: 10 bases; junction bases outside the gene matches: 4. CDR3 protein: CASSDWDRGAYTF. The CDR3, as DNA: TGTGCCAGCAGTGATTGGGACAGGGGGGCCTACACCTTC.